Listed below are T cell receptor beta chains from one sample, sequenced in a study of T cell responses to AZD1222 COVID-19 vaccine. This table comes from immunoSEQ multiplex PCR, and its TCRdb copy is limited to in-frame clones, with some not included. This table holds 130,000 or so clones, around 86% found once. The starting material was peripheral blood, obtained on day 0 of AZD1222 vaccination. Every receptor here comes from an adult in good health. Each CDR3 is given with its conserved first and last residue. D genes are given only for firm matches. A clone size is listed for some rows: how often the clone was seen (once, few, many), or a class if it is expanded.

>-|TRBJ2-7|TRBV7-2|-
CASTGGLYEQYF
TGTGCCAGCACGGGGGGCCTATACGAGCAGTACTTC
>-|TRBJ1-2|TRBV5-1|-
CASSLVGHSDYTF
TGCGCCAGCAGCTTGGTAGGGCACTCGGACTACACCTTC
>-|TRBJ1-1|TRBV18|-
CASSPSENTEAFF
TGTGCCAGCTCACCATCAGAAAACACTGAAGCTTTCTTT
>-|TRBJ2-7|TRBV5-6|-
CASRADLNYEQYF
TGTGCCAGCAGAGCCGACCTGAACTACGAGCAGTACTTC
>-|TRBJ2-7|TRBV28|few
CASSLGGTLYEQYF
TGTGCCAGCAGTTTGGGTGGGACCCTATACGAGCAGTACTTC
>-|TRBJ2-3|TRBV4-3|-
CASSQGRGRTDTQYF
TGCGCCAGCAGCCAAGGTCGGGGCCGCACAGATACGCAGTATTTT
>-|TRBJ1-5|TRBV3-1/TRBV3-2|-
CASSMGESNQPQHF
TGTGCCAGCAGCATGGGGGAGAGCAATCAGCCCCAGCATTTT
>TRBD1|TRBJ1-2|TRBV7-9|-
CASSIRDSINYGYTF
TGTGCCAGCAGCATCCGGGACAGCATTAACTATGGCTACACCTTC
>-|TRBJ2-6|TRBV4-3|once
CASSQEGGAGANVLTF
TGCGCCAGCAGCCAAGAAGGGGGGGCTGGGGCCAACGTCCTGACTTTC
>-|TRBJ2-1|TRBV7-2|-
CASSHGGSSYNEQFF
TGTGCCAGCAGCCACGGGGGCAGCTCCTACAATGAGCAGTTCTTC
>-|TRBJ2-1|TRBV4-1|-
CASSQDRERVQFF
TGCGCCAGCAGCCAAGATAGGGAGAGGGTGCAGTTCTTC
>-|TRBJ2-7|TRBV27|-
CASRFGYEQYF
TGTGCCAGTCGGTTTGGCTACGAGCAGTACTTC
>-|TRBJ1-3|TRBV7-2|-
CASSLTRAISGNTIYF
TGTGCCAGCAGCTTAACCAGGGCCATCTCTGGAAACACCATATATTTT
>-|TRBJ1-2|TRBV7-9|-
CASSPGPDYGYTF
TGTGCCAGCAGCCCCGGACCAGACTATGGCTACACCTTC
>-|TRBJ1-4|TRBV5-4|once
CASSLKGTPEKLFF
TGTGCCAGCAGCTTGAAGGGTACCCCTGAAAAACTGTTTTTT
>-|TRBJ2-3|TRBV10-3|-
CAISRGQGTDTQYF
TGTGCCATCTCCCGGGGCCAAGGGACAGATACGCAGTATTTT
>TRBD1|TRBJ1-4|TRBV6-2/TRBV6-3|-
CASSLTGPITTNEKLFF
TGTGCCAGCAGCTTGACAGGGCCTATAACAACTAATGAAAAACTGTTTTTT
>TRBD1|TRBJ1-2|TRBV11-2|-
CASSTTTGDGYTF
TGTGCCAGCAGCACAACGACAGGGGACGGCTACACCTTC
>-|TRBJ1-2|TRBV5-8|few
CASSLSLNYGYTF
TGTGCCAGCAGTTTGTCCTTAAACTATGGCTACACCTTC
>-|TRBJ2-7|TRBV19|-
CATQGGTYEQYF
TGTGCAACTCAGGGCGGGACCTACGAGCAGTACTTC
>TRBD1|TRBJ1-2|TRBV7-2|-
CASSFTGGEPYGYTF
TGTGCCAGCAGCTTCACAGGGGGTGAACCCTATGGCTACACCTTC
>TRBD1|TRBJ2-2|TRBV12-3/TRBV12-4|-
CASRGQGTGELFF
TGTGCCAGCAGGGGACAGGGGACCGGGGAGCTGTTTTTT
>-|TRBJ2-7|TRBV5-5|-
CASSHFGATYEQYF
TGTGCCAGCAGCCACTTCGGGGCGACCTACGAGCAGTACTTC
>-|TRBJ2-2|TRBV25-1|-
CASHGQLNTGELFF
TGTGCCAGCCACGGACAGTTGAACACCGGGGAGCTGTTTTTT
>TRBD1|TRBJ1-5|TRBV7-2|-
CASSLGDRVNQPQHF
TGTGCCAGCAGCTTAGGGGACAGGGTAAACCAGCCCCAGCATTTT
>-|TRBJ2-7|TRBV11-2|once
CASSLVLGSEQYF
TGTGCCAGCAGCTTAGTCCTAGGCTCCGAGCAGTACTTC
>-|TRBJ1-5|TRBV10-1|-
CASSVGGGQPQHF
TGCGCCAGCAGTGTGGGGGGCGGGCAGCCCCAGCATTTT
>-|TRBJ2-3|TRBV5-5|-
CASSLARQESQYF
TGTGCCAGCAGCCTTGCGAGACAGGAGTCGCAGTATTTT
>-|TRBJ1-2|TRBV3-1/TRBV3-2|-
CASSLLKLVGGTSYTF
TGTGCCAGCAGCCTACTAAAACTGGTTGGAGGAACAAGCTACACCTTC
>-|TRBJ1-6|TRBV6-1|-
CASSERGPGDNSPLHF
TGTGCCAGCAGTGAAAGGGGTCCAGGGGATAATTCACCCCTCCACTTT
>TRBD1|TRBJ1-5|TRBV19|-
CASSIVGDRGNQPQHF
TGTGCCAGTAGTATAGTTGGGGACAGGGGCAATCAGCCCCAGCATTTT
>-|TRBJ2-7|TRBV28|-
CASKSLYEQYF
TGTGCCAGCAAATCCCTCTACGAGCAGTACTTC
>TRBD1|TRBJ1-1|TRBV28|-
CASSPGGNLDTEAFF
TGTGCCAGCAGTCCAGGGGGCAACTTAGACACTGAAGCTTTCTTT